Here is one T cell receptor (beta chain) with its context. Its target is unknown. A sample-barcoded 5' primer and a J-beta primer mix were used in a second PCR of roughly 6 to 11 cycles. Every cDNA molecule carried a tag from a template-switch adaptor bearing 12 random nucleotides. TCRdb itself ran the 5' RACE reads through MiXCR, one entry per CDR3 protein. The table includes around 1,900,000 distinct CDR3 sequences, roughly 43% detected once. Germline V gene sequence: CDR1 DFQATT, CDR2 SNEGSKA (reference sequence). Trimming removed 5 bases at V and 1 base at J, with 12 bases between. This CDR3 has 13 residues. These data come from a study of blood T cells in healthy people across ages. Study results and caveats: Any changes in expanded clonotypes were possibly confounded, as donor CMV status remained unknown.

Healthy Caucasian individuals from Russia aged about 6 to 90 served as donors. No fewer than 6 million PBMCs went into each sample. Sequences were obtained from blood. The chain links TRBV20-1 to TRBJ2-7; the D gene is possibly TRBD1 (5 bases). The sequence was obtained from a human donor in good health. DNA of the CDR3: TGCAGTGCTGGCCGACAGAGATCCTACGAGCAGTACTTC. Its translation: CSAGRQRSYEQYF.